The rows below give T cell receptor beta chains drawn from one sample of a study of shared clonotypes between healthy human individuals. Libraries were prepared by immunoSEQ multiplex PCR; TCRdb keeps only in-frame clonotypes and omits some of them. In the table there are about 480,000 clones, 79% of which are singletons. Source material: PBMCs. These receptors all come from a middle-aged woman in good health. Some clones in this sample may be carry-over from other donors' samples. Both conserved end residues are part of each CDR3. The D gene is left open where the match is weak. Clone size is not always given. Where it is, it says once, few, many or a class for expanded clones.

V: TRBV6-6; size: -; J: TRBJ1-1; D: -; DNA: TGTGCCAGCAGGCTACAGGGAGAGGGCACTGAAGCTTTCTTT; CDR3: CASRLQGEGTEAFF
V: TRBV30; size: -; J: TRBJ2-3; D: -; DNA: TGTGCCTGGAGTGTAGCTATGGGCACAGATACGCAGTATTTT; CDR3: CAWSVAMGTDTQYF
V: TRBV10-3; size: once; J: TRBJ2-5; D: -; DNA: TGTGCCATCAAGGCCGGCGGAGACCAAGAGACCCAGTACTTC; CDR3: CAIKAGGDQETQYF
V: TRBV18; size: -; J: TRBJ2-7; D: TRBD2; DNA: TGTGCCAGCTCACCACCTCTAGCGGCCTCCTACGAGCAGTACTTC; CDR3: CASSPPLAASYEQYF
V: TRBV28; size: few; J: TRBJ2-3; D: -; DNA: TGTGCCAGCCTAGAGGGGGGAAGCACAGATACGCAGTATTTT; CDR3: CASLEGGSTDTQYF
V: TRBV7-9; size: -; J: TRBJ1-3; D: -; DNA: TGTGCCAGCAGCTATAGAGAGGGCCCGACCAACACCATATATTTT; CDR3: CASSYREGPTNTIYF
V: TRBV6-5; size: -; J: TRBJ2-7; D: TRBD2; DNA: TGTGCCAGCAGTTACTCCCAACTAGCGCCCGGCTACGAGCAGTACTTC; CDR3: CASSYSQLAPGYEQYF
V: TRBV5-1; size: -; J: TRBJ1-3; D: -; DNA: TGCGCCAGCAGCTTGGACAACTCTGGAAACACCATATATTTT; CDR3: CASSLDNSGNTIYF
V: TRBV5-1; size: -; J: TRBJ2-2; D: -; DNA: TGCGCCAGCAGCTTGGGGACTCTATACAACACCGGGGAGCTGTTTTTT; CDR3: CASSLGTLYNTGELFF
V: TRBV10-2; size: -; J: TRBJ2-1; D: TRBD1; DNA: TGCGCCAGCAGCGGACAGGGGAGGGATGAGCAGTTCTTC; CDR3: CASSGQGRDEQFF
V: TRBV28; size: -; J: TRBJ2-1; D: TRBD2; DNA: TGTGCCAGCACCACGACTAGCGGCCGAAACAATGAGCAGTTCTTC; CDR3: CASTTTSGRNNEQFF
V: TRBV14; size: -; J: TRBJ2-7; D: TRBD1; DNA: TGTGCCTATCCGGGACAGGGGGACCTTGACGAGCAGTACTTC; CDR3: CAYPGQGDLDEQYF
V: TRBV28; size: -; J: TRBJ2-7; D: TRBD1; DNA: TGTGCCAGCAGGCCGGGACAGGGGTACGAGCAGTACTTC; CDR3: CASRPGQGYEQYF
V: TRBV19; size: few; J: TRBJ2-2; D: TRBD1; DNA: TGTGCCAGTAGTATAGATCTTTTGGGACAGGGAAACACCGGGGAGCTGTTTTTT; CDR3: CASSIDLLGQGNTGELFF
V: TRBV28; size: -; J: TRBJ1-2; D: -; DNA: TGTGCCAGCAGTTTTTGGGACTATGGCTACACCTTC; CDR3: CASSFWDYGYTF
V: TRBV6-4; size: -; J: TRBJ2-1; D: TRBD2; DNA: TGTGCCAGCAGTGAGGGTCTAGCGGAACCCAATGAGCAGTTCTTC; CDR3: CASSEGLAEPNEQFF
V: TRBV5-4; size: -; J: TRBJ1-2; D: -; DNA: TGTGCCAGCAGCGAACCCAACAGACTACGAGAATATGGCTACACCTTC; CDR3: CASSEPNRLREYGYTF
V: TRBV7-9; size: -; J: TRBJ2-2; D: -; DNA: TGTGCCAGCAGCTTAGATGAGTTCGGGGAGCTGTTTTTT; CDR3: CASSLDEFGELFF
V: TRBV7-8; size: -; J: TRBJ2-3; D: -; DNA: TGTGCCAGCAGCTTACGAGGGGGTACTAGCACAGATACGCAGTATTTT; CDR3: CASSLRGGTSTDTQYF
V: TRBV27; size: many; J: TRBJ2-1; D: TRBD1; DNA: TGTGCCAGCAGTTTATCGCGACAGGGCGAGCAGTTCTTC; CDR3: CASSLSRQGEQFF
V: TRBV10-3; size: few; J: TRBJ2-7; D: -; DNA: TGTGCCATCAGTGAAGGGTACGAGCAGTACTTC; CDR3: CAISEGYEQYF
V: TRBV7-7; size: once; J: TRBJ2-5; D: -; DNA: TGTGCCAGCAGCTTAGATTCCACCCCGGGACCCCAGTACTTC; CDR3: CASSLDSTPGPQYF
V: TRBV27; size: -; J: TRBJ1-1; D: -; DNA: TGTGCCAGCAGTCTCAATGGACTGAACACTGAAGCTTTCTTT; CDR3: CASSLNGLNTEAFF
V: TRBV7-3; size: many; J: TRBJ2-5; D: -; DNA: TGTGCCAGCAGCTTAATCGGGCGTTTCCAAGAGACCCAGTACTTC; CDR3: CASSLIGRFQETQYF
V: TRBV4-3; size: -; J: TRBJ1-5; D: -; DNA: TGCGCCAGCAGCCAAGATTTGAGCAGGAGAAGCAATCAGCCCCAGCATTTT; CDR3: CASSQDLSRRSNQPQHF
V: TRBV9; size: -; J: TRBJ2-3; D: -; DNA: TGTGCCAGCAATGAAGGGATTGTTTCAGATACGCAGTATTTT; CDR3: CASNEGIVSDTQYF
V: TRBV30; size: -; J: TRBJ2-1; D: TRBD2; DNA: TGTGCCTGGAGTGGCCTAGCGGGAAACAATGAGCAGTTCTTC; CDR3: CAWSGLAGNNEQFF
V: TRBV19; size: -; J: TRBJ1-1; D: TRBD1; DNA: TGTGCCAGTAGTTTGGACAGGGGGCAAACTGAAGCTTTCTTT; CDR3: CASSLDRGQTEAFF
V: TRBV7-2; size: once; J: TRBJ2-2; D: TRBD2; DNA: TGTGCCAGCAGCTCAGCACTAGCGAGAAACACCGGGGAGCTGTTTTTT; CDR3: CASSSALARNTGELFF
V: TRBV7-2; size: once; J: TRBJ2-1; D: TRBD2; DNA: TGTGCCAGCAGCGTGACTAGCGGGAGCTACAATGAGCAGTTCTTC; CDR3: CASSVTSGSYNEQFF
V: TRBV18; size: once; J: TRBJ2-5; D: -; DNA: TGTGCCAGCTCACAGGGGACTTGGCCGGGAGATAGCGAGACCCAGTACTTC; CDR3: CASSQGTWPGDSETQYF
V: TRBV6-6; size: -; J: TRBJ2-2; D: TRBD1; DNA: TGTGCCAGCAGTAACCGGGACAGGGGCTCCACCGGGGAGCTGTTTTTT; CDR3: CASSNRDRGSTGELFF
V: TRBV5-1; size: -; J: TRBJ1-2; D: -; DNA: TGCGCCAGCAGCCTGATACCGGGACGAGACTATGGCTACACCTTC; CDR3: CASSLIPGRDYGYTF
V: TRBV29-1; size: -; J: TRBJ1-1; D: -; DNA: TGCAGCGCCTCGAGCCTCATGAACACTGAAGCTTTCTTT; CDR3: CSASSLMNTEAFF
V: TRBV29-1; size: once; J: TRBJ2-7; D: TRBD1; DNA: TGCAGCGTTGAAGTGACAGGGAACGAGCAGTACTTC; CDR3: CSVEVTGNEQYF
V: TRBV5-4; size: -; J: TRBJ1-2; D: -; DNA: TGTGCCAGCAGCTTGGAAGGGGTTAGCTATGGCTACACCTTC; CDR3: CASSLEGVSYGYTF
V: TRBV21-1; size: -; J: TRBJ2-7; D: -; DNA: TGTGCCAGCAGCACTAGGCCTAGCTCTTACTACGAGCAGTACTTC; CDR3: CASSTRPSSYYEQYF
V: TRBV19; size: -; J: TRBJ1-2; D: TRBD1; DNA: TGTGCCAGTATAGGAGGCAGGGGGGAAGATGGCTACACCTTC; CDR3: CASIGGRGEDGYTF
V: TRBV7-3; size: -; J: TRBJ1-1; D: -; DNA: TGTGCCAGCAGCTTACTATTGGCAGTGAACACTGAAGCTTTCTTT; CDR3: CASSLLLAVNTEAFF
V: TRBV28; size: -; J: TRBJ2-7; D: -; DNA: TGTGCCAGCCTTCCGGGACAAATCTCCTACGAGCAGTACTTC; CDR3: CASLPGQISYEQYF
V: TRBV28; size: -; J: TRBJ1-5; D: -; DNA: TGTGCCAGCGGAGGGGTTTATAGCAATCAGCCCCAGCATTTT; CDR3: CASGGVYSNQPQHF
V: TRBV18; size: -; J: TRBJ2-2; D: -; DNA: TGTGCCAGCTCACCGAAACAGAACACCGGGGAGCTGTTTTTT; CDR3: CASSPKQNTGELFF
V: TRBV30; size: -; J: TRBJ1-2; D: TRBD1; DNA: TGTGCCTGGAGGCTGATTACAGGGGGCGCTTATGGCTACACCTTC; CDR3: CAWRLITGGAYGYTF
V: TRBV5-1; size: -; J: TRBJ1-1; D: -; DNA: TGCGCCAGCAGCTTGGACTCGGGGGGAGCTTTCTTT; CDR3: CASSLDSGGAFF
V: TRBV29-1; size: -; J: TRBJ1-1; D: -; DNA: TGCAGCGTTGTAGAACAGGTGAACACTGGAGCTTTCTTT; CDR3: CSVVEQVNTGAFF
V: TRBV30; size: many; J: TRBJ1-1; D: -; DNA: TGTGCCTGGAGTGTACGGGGCAGGTTGAACACTGAAGCTTTCTTT; CDR3: CAWSVRGRLNTEAFF
V: TRBV28; size: -; J: TRBJ2-1; D: TRBD2; DNA: TGTGCCACGACCGGGACTAGCATTTACAATGAGCAGTTCTTC; CDR3: CATTGTSIYNEQFF
V: TRBV7-8; size: -; J: TRBJ2-7; D: TRBD2; DNA: TGTGCCAGCAGCCGACGACTAGCGGGAGGGCCCCACGAGCAGTACTTC; CDR3: CASSRRLAGGPHEQYF
V: TRBV6-1; size: -; J: TRBJ2-1; D: TRBD2; DNA: TGTGCCAGCAGGGTAGCGGGCGACAATGAGCAGTTCTTC; CDR3: CASRVAGDNEQFF
V: TRBV19; size: -; J: TRBJ2-3; D: -; DNA: TGTGCCAGTAGTATAGGGGGATCTCGCACAGATACGCAGTATTTT; CDR3: CASSIGGSRTDTQYF
V: TRBV19; size: once; J: TRBJ2-7; D: TRBD1; DNA: TGTGCCAGTAGCAAAGGACAGGACAACTCCTACGAGCAGTACTTC; CDR3: CASSKGQDNSYEQYF
V: TRBV30; size: -; J: TRBJ2-2; D: -; DNA: TGTGCCCAGAATGTGGGAGGGGGAACCGGGGAGCTGTTTTTT; CDR3: CAQNVGGGTGELFF
V: TRBV27; size: -; J: TRBJ2-5; D: -; DNA: TGTGCCAGCAGTTTACGGGGCACCCAAGAGACCCAGTACTTC; CDR3: CASSLRGTQETQYF
V: TRBV13; size: once; J: TRBJ2-5; D: TRBD2; DNA: TGTGCCAGCAGCTTAGCCACTAGCGGGAGGGGAGGAGAGACCCAGTACTTC; CDR3: CASSLATSGRGGETQYF
V: TRBV18; size: -; J: TRBJ2-5; D: -; DNA: TGTGCCAGCTCACCATTAGGGGTCCAAGAGACCCAGTACTTC; CDR3: CASSPLGVQETQYF
V: TRBV6-4; size: few; J: TRBJ1-2; D: -; DNA: TGTGCCAGCTCCCGGGAGGCAGACAAACTGAGCTATGGCTACACCTTC; CDR3: CASSREADKLSYGYTF
V: TRBV7-3; size: -; J: TRBJ1-1; D: -; DNA: TGTGCCAGCAGCCCCCTCACTGCAGGAAAGTACACTGAAGCTTTCTTT; CDR3: CASSPLTAGKYTEAFF